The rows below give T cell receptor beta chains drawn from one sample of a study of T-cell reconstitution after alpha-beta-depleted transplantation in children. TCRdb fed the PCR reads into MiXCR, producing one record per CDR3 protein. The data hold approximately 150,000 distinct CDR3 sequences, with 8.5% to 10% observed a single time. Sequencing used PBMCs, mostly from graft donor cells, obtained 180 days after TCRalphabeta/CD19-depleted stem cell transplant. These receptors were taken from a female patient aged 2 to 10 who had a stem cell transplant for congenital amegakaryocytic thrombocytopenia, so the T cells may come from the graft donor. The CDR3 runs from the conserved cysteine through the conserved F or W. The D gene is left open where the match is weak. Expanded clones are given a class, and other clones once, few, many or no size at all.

TGTGCCAGCAGACCCCTAGCGGGAGCCGGCAATGAGCAGTTCTTC,CASRPLAGAGNEQFF,TRBJ2-1,TRBD2,TRBV2,.
TGCAGTGCTACCACCACGTCGGGGGGAAATCAGCCCCAGCATTTT,CSATTTSGGNQPQHF,TRBJ1-5,.,TRBV20-1,few
TGTGCCAGCAGTCCGGGACAGGGGGCGCGTACTGAAGCTTTCTTT,CASSPGQGARTEAFF,TRBJ1-1,TRBD1,TRBV12-3/TRBV12-4,many
TGTGCCACAGCCGTACGCACCGGGGAGCTGTTTTTT,CATAVRTGELFF,TRBJ2-2,.,TRBV24-1,few
TGTGCCAGCTCACCTAGCGGAGGGGGAGATACGCAGTATTTT,CASSPSGGGDTQYF,TRBJ2-3,.,TRBV18,.
TGCAGTGCTGGCAGGGGTCTTCAGCCCCAGCATTTT,CSAGRGLQPQHF,TRBJ1-5,.,TRBV20-1,many
TGTGCCAGCAGGGACAGGGATAGCTCCTACGAGCAGTACTTC,CASRDRDSSYEQYF,TRBJ2-7,TRBD1,TRBV2,.
TGTGCCAGCATTGAGACGGGCAGCTCCCTATGGGGCTACACCTTC,CASIETGSSLWGYTF,TRBJ1-2,.,TRBV12-3/TRBV12-4,.
TGTGCCAGCAGCTTAGCAGGGACCACAGATACGCAGTATTTT,CASSLAGTTDTQYF,TRBJ2-3,.,TRBV7-9,.
TGTGCCAGCAGTGGCTCAGTCTATACGCAGTATTTT,CASSGSVYTQYF,TRBJ2-3,.,TRBV12-3/TRBV12-4,many
TGTGCCAACGTCGGGACAGGGGTATACGGCTACACCTTC,CANVGTGVYGYTF,TRBJ1-2,TRBD1,TRBV2,.
TGTGCCAGTACCTTGAGTTATAATTCACCCCTCCACTTT,CASTLSYNSPLHF,TRBJ1-6,.,TRBV19,few
TGTGCCAGCAGTCCATTAGCCCCAGGGCACCTTAATGAGCAGTTCTTC,CASSPLAPGHLNEQFF,TRBJ2-1,.,TRBV12-3/TRBV12-4,many
TGCGCCAGCAGCTTGCGGACTAGCGGGAGCCCAGATACGCAGTATTTT,CASSLRTSGSPDTQYF,TRBJ2-3,TRBD2,TRBV5-1,.
TGTGCCAGCAGCTCTACAGCGAATCAGCCCCAGCATTTT,CASSSTANQPQHF,TRBJ1-5,.,TRBV7-2,.